The 25 T cell receptor beta chains given below trace back to one sample, sequenced in a study of PD-1 blockade in mismatch repair-deficient tumors (TCRdb year 2017). Receptor libraries were prepared by the immunoSEQ multiplex PCR assay. Sourced from immuneACCESS, this table was stored by TCRdb with only in-frame sequences that have V and J called. A share of the clones is absent; for the studies checked, an unresolved V gene accounts for under half, and the remainder has no known explanation. The sample table holds 35,000 to 40,000 clones, of which roughly 77% were seen once. The biggest ten clones account for over 20% of the sample. Sequenced here: peripheral blood, sampled 4 weeks after starting pembrolizumab. These TCRs come from an adult with mismatch repair-deficient cancer.

The chain recombines TRBV27 with TRBJ2-7; weak D call: TRBD2 (5 bases). The V end lost 2 bases, the J end lost 6 bases, and 11 bases lay between the germline ends. The CDR3 covers 13 residues. The V gene's germline CDR1 is MNHEY and CDR2 SMNVEV (reference sequence). The chain's CDR3 is CASSLVRAGEQYF. The CDR3 nucleotides are TGTGCCAGCAGTTTAGTGAGGGCCGGCGAGCAGTACTTC.

The chain joins TRBV15 to TRBJ1-3; D is unresolved. This CDR3 spans 13 amino acids. Germline CDR1 and CDR2: LNHNV and YYDKDF (reference sequence). Trimming cost V 0 bases and J 9 bases, with 9 bases left between them. The DNA for the CDR3 is TGTGCCACCAGCAGAGACGCCGAGGGCACCATATATTTT. It codes for CATSRDAEGTIYF. The full variable domain, in which reference TRBV15 and TRBJ1-3 provide the parts outside the CDR3, is DAMVIQNPRYQVTQFGKPVTLSCSQTLNHNVMYWYQQKSSQAPKLLFHYYDKDFNNEADTPDNFQSRRPNTSFCFLDIRSPGLGDTAMYLCATSRDAEGTIYFGEGSWLTVV.

The genes are TRBV4-2 and TRBJ2-2, with 12 bases lining up with TRBD2. The CDR3 runs to 18 residues. V was clipped by 3 bases and J by 2 bases; unmatched bases: 7. Germline CDR1 LGHNA, CDR2 YNFKEQ. CDR3 coding DNA: TGTGCCAGCAGCCACGAACCCGGACTAGCGGGAAACACCGGGGAGCTGTTTTTT. It specifies CASSHEPGLAGNTGELFF.

This chain uses TRBV19 with TRBJ1-2; 8 bases are shared with TRBD1. The CDR3 runs 14 residues. The germline V gene has CDR1 LNHDA and CDR2 SQIVND (reference sequence). V shed 6 bases, J shed 8 bases, and the junction held 11 bases outside the gene matches. CDR3 residues: CASRPGGTEGGYTF. As DNA, the CDR3 is TGTGCCAGTAGGCCAGGGGGCACCGAGGGCGGCTACACCTTC.

The chain carries TRBV15 and TRBJ2-1; D remains unclear. Germline V gives CDR1 LNHNV, CDR2 YYDKDF (reference sequence). The V and J ends lost 4 bases and 0 bases respectively, with 16 bases between them. CDR3 length: 17 amino acids. The CDR3 bases are TGTGCCACCAGCAAACCCTTGGGAAGGAGCTCCTACAATGAGCAGTTCTTC. It translates to CATSKPLGRSSYNEQFF.

The chain joins TRBV19 to TRBJ2-7; the match to TRBD2 covers 7 bases. The germline CDR1 and CDR2 sequences are LNHDA and SQIVND (reference sequence). The CDR3 loop spans 14 amino acids. The J segment lost 2 bases and the V segment lost 2 bases, leaving 3 bases of the junction unmatched. CDR3: CASSILGRTYEQYF. The CDR3 DNA sequence: TGTGCCAGTAGTATACTCGGGAGGACCTACGAGCAGTACTTC.

CDR3 DNA sequence: TGTGCCAGCAGCGCGGAGGGGGCGCGGAGCACTGAAGCTTTCTTT. Protein: CASSAEGARSTEAFF. This chain connects TRBV5-4 to TRBJ1-1; 7 nucleotides agree with TRBD1. From germline, CDR1 is SGHNT and CDR2 YYREEE (reference sequence). CDR3 length equals 15 residues. Trimming cost V 4 bases and J 4 bases; bases outside gene matches: 10.

The chain has TRBV19 and TRBJ1-5, with D unclear. Trimming took off 0 bases at V and 7 bases at J, with 13 bases between the two ends. The germline CDR1 and CDR2 sequences are LNHDA and SQIVND (reference sequence). The CDR3 sequence is 15 residues long. As DNA, the CDR3 is TGTGCCAGTAGTATAGAAGGAGGACGACCCCAGCCCCAGCATTTT. The encoded protein is CASSIEGGRPQPQHF.

The gene calls are TRBV5-4 and TRBJ2-5, with D possibly being TRBD1 (5 bases). The CDR3 has 13 amino acids. The V and J ends lost 5 bases and 5 bases respectively, with 13 bases between them. The germline V gene has CDR1 SGHNT and CDR2 YYREEE (reference sequence). CDR3 residues: CASRQGMGETQYF. CDR3 nucleotide sequence: TGTGCCAGCAGGCAGGGTATGGGGGAGACCCAGTACTTC.

The chain links TRBV5-8 to TRBJ1-2; D is unclear. Germline values: CDR1 SGHTS, CDR2 YDEGEE. The CDR3 has 13 amino acids. V was clipped by 0 bases and J by 3 bases, with 6 bases between them. This CDR3 is CASSLGADYGYTF. The CDR3 DNA is TGTGCCAGCAGCTTGGGGGCCGACTATGGCTACACCTTC.

The CDR3 here is CASSILGQLNTEAFF. CDR3 nucleotide sequence: TGTGCCAGTAGTATTCTGGGACAGCTGAACACTGAAGCTTTCTTT. V gene TRBV19 combines with J gene TRBJ1-1; 7 nucleotides agree with TRBD1. The CDR3 has 15 residues. V trimming: 3 bases; J trimming: 0 bases; junction bases outside the gene matches: 4. CDR1 is LNHDA, CDR2 SQIVND, per germline (reference sequence).

This sequence joins TRBV19 and TRBJ1-5; D is ambiguous. The CDR3 is made up of 16 amino acids. Germline V lookup: CDR1 LNHDA, CDR2 SQIVND (reference sequence). V gave up 0 bases and J gave up 4 bases, with 13 bases separating them. CDR3 residues: CASSIDARWKNQPQHF. The CDR3 bases are TGTGCCAGTAGTATAGATGCCCGGTGGAAGAATCAGCCCCAGCATTTT.

The V gene is TRBV28, the J gene TRBJ2-3; D gene ambiguous. The ends were cut back, 2 bases at V and 0 bases at J, with 12 bases in the middle. The length of the CDR3 is 16 residues. Per germline, CDR1 MDHEN and CDR2 SYDVKM. The CDR3 DNA reads TGTGCCAGCAGTTTACCCCCCGGAATTAGCACAGATACGCAGTATTTT. Protein: CASSLPPGISTDTQYF.

CDR3 sequence reads: CASSLGATYEQYF. CDR3 nucleotides: TGTGCCAGCAGCTTGGGCGCTACCTACGAGCAGTACTTC. The rearrangement joins TRBV7-8 to TRBJ2-7; no reliable D call. This CDR3 comprises 13 residues. V lost 3 bases, J lost 2 bases, and 8 bases lay in between. Germline assignment: CDR1 SGHVS and CDR2 FQNEAQ.

This clone was seen a single time. V is TRBV10-3 and J is TRBJ2-1; 10 bases fit TRBD2. Germline V gene lookup returns CDR1 ENHRY and CDR2 SYGVKD. The CDR3 loop spans 15 amino acids. J was trimmed by 9 bases and V by 7 bases; bases with no gene match: 12. The CDR3 sequence: CAINDGLAVEGEQFF. In DNA form, the CDR3 reads TGTGCCATCAACGACGGACTAGCGGTGGAGGGTGAGCAGTTCTTC.

This clone was picked up one time. The chain couples TRBV19 to TRBJ1-5, with 9 bases aligning to TRBD1. V was pared by 5 bases and J by 5 bases, with 10 bases of the junction left unmatched. The CDR3 contains 16 residues. Germline V gene data show CDR1 as LNHDA and CDR2 as SQIVND (reference sequence). CDR3 DNA sequence: TGTGCCAGTAGTGAAGGGACAGGGAGGCCCCATCAGCCCCAGCATTTT. Translated: CASSEGTGRPHQPQHF.

The rearrangement uses TRBV4-2 and TRBJ1-1; tentatively, D is TRBD1 (5 bases). V lost 7 bases and J lost 0, with 18 bases in between. Looked up from germline, CDR1 is LGHNA and CDR2 is YNFKEQ. CDR3 length: 16 amino acids. For the CDR3, the DNA is TGTGCCAGCAACTACGGGGGGAAGATCATGAACACTGAAGCTTTCTTT. Its translation: CASNYGGKIMNTEAFF.

The rearrangement links TRBV5-4 to TRBJ1-2; TRBD1 aligns across 7 bases. The junction had 9 bases not matched to a gene; V was cut back by 5 bases and J by 2 bases. Germline V lookup: CDR1 SGHNT, CDR2 YYREEE (reference sequence). The CDR3 consists of 15 residues. The CDR3 protein is CASRPGTERNYGYTF. The CDR3 DNA is TGTGCCAGCAGGCCCGGGACAGAGAGAAACTATGGCTACACCTTC.

This clone has more than one count but fewer than ten. The CDR3 nucleotides read TGTGCCAGCAGCCAAGATCGATACTCTGGAAACACCATATATTTT. Its translation: CASSQDRYSGNTIYF. The rearrangement links TRBV14 to TRBJ1-3; D unresolved. CDR1 is SGHDN and CDR2 is FVKESK in the germline V gene. The germline V and J ends were trimmed by 0 bases and 0 bases, with 6 bases remaining between them. The CDR3 consists of 15 residues.

The genes are TRBV12-5 and TRBJ2-5; D possibly corresponds to TRBD1 (5 bases). Germline values: CDR1 LGHNT, CDR2 FRNRAP. V shed 7 bases and J shed 4 bases, with 16 bases lying between them. CDR3 length: 14 residues. The CDR3 sequence: CASASPGPVETQYF. CDR3 nucleotide sequence: TGTGCTAGTGCCTCCCCAGGGCCCGTAGAGACCCAGTACTTC.

The CDR3 loop reads CASSPEGYNEQFF. The DNA of the CDR3 is TGTGCCAGTAGTCCGGAGGGCTACAATGAGCAGTTCTTC. The V and J genes are TRBV19 and TRBJ2-1; D is possibly TRBD2 (6 bases). This CDR3 is built from 13 residues. V was pared by 5 bases and J by 3 bases, with 8 bases between. CDR1 and CDR2 (germline): LNHDA, SQIVND (reference sequence).

The chain combines TRBV28 with TRBJ1-5; 7 positions match TRBD1. Germline V CDR1 and CDR2: MDHEN, SYDVKM. Trimming removed 4 bases from V and 1 base from J; junction bases left unmatched: 7. The CDR3 sequence is 16 residues long. The CDR3 nucleotides are TGTGCCAGCAGTTCCCCCGGGACAGAGAGCAATCAGCCCCAGCATTTT. Protein sequence: CASSSPGTESNQPQHF.

The chain recombines TRBV6-4 with TRBJ2-3; no reliable D call. Germline-derived CDR1 and CDR2 are MRHNA and SNTAGT. The CDR3 runs 13 residues. Trimming removed 6 bases from V and 2 bases from J, with 9 bases in between. The CDR3 is CASRGGPTDTQYF. DNA for the CDR3: TGTGCCAGCAGGGGCGGCCCCACAGATACGCAGTATTTT.

A single count supports this clone. The chain recombines TRBV7-9 with TRBJ1-2, with D maybe TRBD1 (5 bases). The CDR3 spans 13 residues. Between the trimmed V and J ends, which lost 5 bases and 3 bases, there was a span of 10 bases. CDR1 and CDR2 from the germline V gene are SEHNR and FQNEAQ (reference sequence). The DNA for the CDR3 is TGTGCCAGCAGCCCCACAGGATACTATGGCTACACCTTC. Translated: CASSPTGYYGYTF.

This chain uses TRBV7-2 with TRBJ2-7; 12 positions match TRBD2. This CDR3 comprises 15 residues. J gave up 6 bases and V 5 bases, and 8 bases lay outside the gene matches. Per germline, CDR1 SGHTA and CDR2 FQGNSA. The CDR3 DNA reads as TGTGCCAGCAGCGTTTCTAGCGGGAGGGCCGGCGAGCAGTACTTC. Protein: CASSVSSGRAGEQYF. Full variable domain (missing parts from reference TRBV7-2 and TRBJ2-7): GAGVSQSPSNKVTEKGKDVELRCDPISGHTALYWYRQSLGQGLEFLIYFQGNSAPDKSGLPSDRFSAERTGGSVSTLTIQRTQQEDSAVYLCASSVSSGRAGEQYFGPGTRLTVT.